This T cell receptor (beta chain) was captured by sequencing in a study of CD8 T cells in Susac syndrome. Study-wide context: Within the group of sequenced Susac syndrome patients, over 5 had active disease and roughly eight were in remission.

Sequencing of TCR beta was performed on blood CD8+ and CD4+ T cells. Of note for this clonotype: The antigen is not known.

From germline, CDR1 is SNHLY and CDR2 FYNNEI. Trimming shortened V by 10 bases and J by 4 bases, and 13 bases separated the two germline ends. CDR3 size: 12 residues. The RNA input was roughly 0.45 to 1 ug, and it was reverse transcribed with random hexamers. TCRdb reanalysed the immunoSEQ multiplex PCR reads using MiXCR and keeps one entry per CDR3 protein. The table lists roughly 100,000 distinct CDR3 sequences, roughly 95% of them singletons. Regarding the study as a whole: There were some 15 Susac-specific public clones in total CD8+ repertoires and 5 or 6 in CD8+ TEMRA repertoires. CD8+ clonal expansion in Susac was maximal in TEMRA cells and in active patients.

The clonotype comes from a human donor with Susac syndrome. V gene TRBV2 combines with J gene TRBJ1-2; no clear D. Material: CD8+ T cells from PBMCs. The CDR3 coding sequence is TGTGCCACCTATGCGGCAGCCTATGGCTACACCTTC. It is translated as CATYAAAYGYTF.